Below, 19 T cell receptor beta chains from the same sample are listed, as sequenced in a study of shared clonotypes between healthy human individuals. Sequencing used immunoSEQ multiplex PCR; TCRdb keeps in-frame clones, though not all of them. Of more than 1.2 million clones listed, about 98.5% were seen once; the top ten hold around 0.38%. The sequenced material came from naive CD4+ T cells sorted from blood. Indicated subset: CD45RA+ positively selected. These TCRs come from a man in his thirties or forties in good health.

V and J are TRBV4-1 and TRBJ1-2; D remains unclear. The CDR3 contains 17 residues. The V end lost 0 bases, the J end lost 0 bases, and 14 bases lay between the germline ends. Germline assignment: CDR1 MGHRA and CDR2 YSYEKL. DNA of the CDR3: TGCGCCAGCAGCCAAGACCCGGGCCGGGATGCTAACTATGGCTACACCTTC. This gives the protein CASSQDPGRDANYGYTF.

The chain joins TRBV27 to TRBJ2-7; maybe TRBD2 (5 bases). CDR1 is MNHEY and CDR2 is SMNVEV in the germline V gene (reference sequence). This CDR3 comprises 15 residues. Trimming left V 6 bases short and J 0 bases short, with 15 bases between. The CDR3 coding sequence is TGTGCCAGCAGGCGCGACGGACTGAGCTCCTACGAGCAGTACTTC. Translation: CASRRDGLSSYEQYF.

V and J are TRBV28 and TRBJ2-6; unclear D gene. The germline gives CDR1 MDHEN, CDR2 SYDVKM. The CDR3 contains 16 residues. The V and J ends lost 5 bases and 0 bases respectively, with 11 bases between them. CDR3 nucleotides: TGTGCCAGCAGTAATCTCGCAGCCTCTGGGGCCAACGTCCTGACTTTC. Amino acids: CASSNLAASGANVLTF. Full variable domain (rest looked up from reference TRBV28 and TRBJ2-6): DVKVTQSSRYLVKRTGEKVFLECVQDMDHENMFWYRQDPGLGLRLIYFSYDVKMKEKGDIPEGYSVSREKKERFSLILESASTNQTSMYLCASSNLAASGANVLTFGAGSRLTVL.

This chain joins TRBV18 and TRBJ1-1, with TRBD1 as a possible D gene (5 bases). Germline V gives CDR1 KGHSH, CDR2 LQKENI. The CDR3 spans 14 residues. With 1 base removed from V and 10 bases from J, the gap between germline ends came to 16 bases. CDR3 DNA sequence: TGTGCCAGCTCACCACGCGGGACGGCCGCGGGAGCTTTCTTT. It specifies CASSPRGTAAGAFF.

The CDR3 sequence is CASSLRPGYTGELFF. CDR3 bases: TGTGCCAGCAGCTTGAGGCCGGGTTACACCGGGGAGCTGTTTTTT. V usage is TRBV5-5 and J usage is TRBJ2-2; no definite D call. The CDR3 is 15 amino acids. The germline V gene has CDR1 SGHKS and CDR2 YYEKEE (reference sequence). Trimming stripped 1 base from V and 3 bases from J, with 10 bases between.

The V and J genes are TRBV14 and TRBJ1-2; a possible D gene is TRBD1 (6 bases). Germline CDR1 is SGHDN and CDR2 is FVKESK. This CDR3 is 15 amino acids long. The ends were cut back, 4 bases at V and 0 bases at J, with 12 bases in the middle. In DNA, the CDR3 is TGTGCCAGCAGCCCGGACAGTGCAGCTAACTATGGCTACACCTTC. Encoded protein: CASSPDSAANYGYTF.

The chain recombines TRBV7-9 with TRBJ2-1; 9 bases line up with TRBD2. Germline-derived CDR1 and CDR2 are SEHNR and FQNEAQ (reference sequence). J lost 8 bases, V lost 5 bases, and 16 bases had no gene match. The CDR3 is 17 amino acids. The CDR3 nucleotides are TGTGCCAGCAGCACGGGCTCTAGGGGCGGGAGGGTCTATGAGCAGTTCTTC. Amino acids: CASSTGSRGGRVYEQFF. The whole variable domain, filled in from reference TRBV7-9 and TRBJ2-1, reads DTGVSQNPRHKITKRGQNVTFRCDPISEHNRLYWYRQTLGQGPEFLTYFQNEAQLEKSRLLSDRFSAERPKGSFSTLEIQRTEQGDSAMYLCASSTGSRGGRVYEQFFGPGTRLTVL.

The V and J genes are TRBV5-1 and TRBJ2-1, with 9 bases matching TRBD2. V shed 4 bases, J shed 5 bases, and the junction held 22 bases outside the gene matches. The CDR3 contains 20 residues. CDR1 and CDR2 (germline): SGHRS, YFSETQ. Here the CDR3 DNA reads TGCGCCAGCAGCCGGACTTCGGGACTAGCCCGTCCGATGCCCCACAATGAGCAGTTCTTC. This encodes CASSRTSGLARPMPHNEQFF. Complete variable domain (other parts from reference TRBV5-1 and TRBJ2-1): KAGVTQTPRYLIKTRGQQVTLSCSPISGHRSVSWYQQTPGQGLQFLFEYFSETQRNKGNFPGRFSGRQFSNSRSEMNVSTLELGDSALYLCASSRTSGLARPMPHNEQFFGPGTRLTVL.

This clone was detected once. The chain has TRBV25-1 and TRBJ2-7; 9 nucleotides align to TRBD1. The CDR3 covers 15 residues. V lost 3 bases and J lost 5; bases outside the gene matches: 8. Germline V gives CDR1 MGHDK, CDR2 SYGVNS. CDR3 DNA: TGTGCCAGCAGTGAGCCCGGGACAGGGACCCACGAGCAGTACTTC. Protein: CASSEPGTGTHEQYF.

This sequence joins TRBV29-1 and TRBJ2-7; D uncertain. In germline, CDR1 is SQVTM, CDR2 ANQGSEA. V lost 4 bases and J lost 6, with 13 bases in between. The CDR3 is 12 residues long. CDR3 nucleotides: TGCAGCGTTGGGGCGTTAAAAGGCGAGCAGTACTTC. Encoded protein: CSVGALKGEQYF.

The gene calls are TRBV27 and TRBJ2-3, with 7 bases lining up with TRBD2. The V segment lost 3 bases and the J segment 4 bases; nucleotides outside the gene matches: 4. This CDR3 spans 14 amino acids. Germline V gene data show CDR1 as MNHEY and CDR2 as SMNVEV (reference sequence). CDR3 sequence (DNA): TGTGCCAGCAGTTTCGGGCGGGAGTCAGATACGCAGTATTTT. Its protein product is CASSFGRESDTQYF.

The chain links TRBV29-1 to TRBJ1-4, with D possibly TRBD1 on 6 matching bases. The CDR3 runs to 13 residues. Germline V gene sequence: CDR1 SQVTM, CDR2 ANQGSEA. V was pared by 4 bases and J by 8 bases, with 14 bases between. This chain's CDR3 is CSVAGTQGEKLFF. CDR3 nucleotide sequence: TGCAGCGTTGCCGGCACTCAGGGGGAAAAACTGTTTTTT.

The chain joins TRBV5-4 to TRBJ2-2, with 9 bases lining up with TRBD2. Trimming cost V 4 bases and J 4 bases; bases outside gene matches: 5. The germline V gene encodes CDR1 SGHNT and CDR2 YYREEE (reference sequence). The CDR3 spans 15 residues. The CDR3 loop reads CASSNSGRSTGELFF. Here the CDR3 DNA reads TGTGCCAGCAGCAATAGCGGGAGATCCACCGGGGAGCTGTTTTTT.

The CDR3 DNA is TGCGCCAGCAGCTTGGGTTTCGGACAGTTCGATGGCTACACCTTC. This codes for CASSLGFGQFDGYTF. The chain uses TRBV5-1 and TRBJ1-2; D may be TRBD1 (6 bases). The CDR3 extends over 15 amino acids. Germline CDR1 is SGHRS and CDR2 is YFSETQ. V was trimmed by 0 bases and J by 6 bases, leaving 15 bases between them.

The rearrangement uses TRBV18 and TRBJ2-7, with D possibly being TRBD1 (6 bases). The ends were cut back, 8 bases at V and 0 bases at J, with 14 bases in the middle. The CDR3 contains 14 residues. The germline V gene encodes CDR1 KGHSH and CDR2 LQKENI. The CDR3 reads CASTGQSYSYEQYF. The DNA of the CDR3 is TGTGCCAGCACCGGACAGTCCTACTCCTACGAGCAGTACTTC.

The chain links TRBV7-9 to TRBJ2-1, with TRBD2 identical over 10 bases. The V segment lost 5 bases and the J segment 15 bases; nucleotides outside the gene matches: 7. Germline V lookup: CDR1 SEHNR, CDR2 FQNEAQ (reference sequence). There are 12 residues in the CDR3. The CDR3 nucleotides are TGTGCCAGCAGCCCCCCGGGACTAGCGACGTTCTTC. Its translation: CASSPPGLATFF.

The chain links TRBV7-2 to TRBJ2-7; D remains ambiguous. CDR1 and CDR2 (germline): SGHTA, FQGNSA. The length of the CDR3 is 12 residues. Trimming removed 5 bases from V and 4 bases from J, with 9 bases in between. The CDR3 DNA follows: TGTGCCAGCAGCGAGACTGTTTACGAGCAGTACTTC. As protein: CASSETVYEQYF.

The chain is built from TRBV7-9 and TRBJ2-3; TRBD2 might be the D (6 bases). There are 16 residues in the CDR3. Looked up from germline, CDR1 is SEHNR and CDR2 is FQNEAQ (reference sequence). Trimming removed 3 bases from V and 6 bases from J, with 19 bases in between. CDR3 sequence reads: CASSLGRGGSDDTQYF. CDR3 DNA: TGTGCCAGCAGCTTGGGTCGAGGAGGGAGTGACGATACGCAGTATTTT. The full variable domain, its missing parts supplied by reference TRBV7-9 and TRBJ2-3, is DTGVSQNPRHKITKRGQNVTFRCDPISEHNRLYWYRQTLGQGPEFLTYFQNEAQLEKSRLLSDRFSAERPKGSFSTLEIQRTEQGDSAMYLCASSLGRGGSDDTQYFGPGTRLTVL.

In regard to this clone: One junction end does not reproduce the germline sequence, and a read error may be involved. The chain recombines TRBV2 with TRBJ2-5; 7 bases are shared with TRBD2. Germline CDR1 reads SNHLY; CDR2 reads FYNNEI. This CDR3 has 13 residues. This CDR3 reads CASSEPIRRESNF. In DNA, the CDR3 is TGTGCCAGCAGTGAACCCATTCGGCGGGAGTCTAACTTC.